This entry describes one T cell receptor (beta chain). Its matching antigen is unknown. These data originate in a study of CD8 T cells in Susac syndrome. CD8+ and CD4+ blood T cells underwent TCR beta sequencing. Overall study findings and caveats: In its TCR sequencing and HLA analysis, the study acknowledged that the number of individuals was relatively small.

Losses at the gene ends were 6 bases for V and 2 bases for J; bases not matched to a gene: 7. There are 14 residues in the CDR3. The germline V gene encodes CDR1 DFQATT and CDR2 SNEGSKA (reference sequence). Reverse transcription of 0.5 to 1 ug RNA was performed with random hexamers. The TCR beta CDR3 was amplified by immunoSEQ multiplex PCR across 54 Vbeta, 13 Jbeta. MiXCR was run by TCRdb on the immunoSEQ multiplex PCR reads, yielding one entry per CDR3 protein. The sample has fewer than 150,000 distinct CDR3 sequences; 85% to 95% are singletons. The source of this sequence is a human donor with multiple sclerosis. This chain joins TRBV20-1 and TRBJ1-3; 7 bases match TRBD1. The sample comprised CD4+ T cells from PBMCs. The CDR3 region is CSAQDRMAGNTIYF. The CDR3 coding sequence is TGCAGTGCCCAGGACAGGATGGCTGGAAACACCATATATTTT.